One and the same sample provided the 25 T cell receptor beta chains below, sequenced in a study of molecular identifiers for immune sequencing clone quantification. TCRdb reprocessed the PCR reads via MiXCR and lists one record per CDR3 protein. Altogether fewer than 350,000 distinct CDR3 sequences are present, roughly a quarter being singletons, with the ten largest covering roughly 0.7%. Sequencing was done on a sample of naive CD8+ T cells from blood, with Jurkat cell RNA spiked in. The subset is: FACS-sorted CD8+CD4-CCR7+CD45RA+ naive T cells. The receptors here all came from a human donor in good health. Some libraries in this study had Jurkat cell RNA spiked in.

The sample holds many counts of this clonotype. The J gene is TRBJ2-2, the V gene TRBV5-5; 8 bases line up with TRBD2. Germline assignment: CDR1 SGHKS and CDR2 YYEKEE (reference sequence). The CDR3 is made up of 13 amino acids. V dropped 4 bases and J dropped 6; count of bases not matched to a gene: 2. The CDR3: CASSVGLAGELFF. The CDR3 coding sequence is TGTGCCAGCAGCGTGGGACTAGCCGGGGAGCTGTTTTTT.

Of note for this clonotype: This may be a read error, as it is one base from a much larger clone. The chain couples TRBV5-6 to TRBJ1-1, with D maybe TRBD1 (6 bases). CDR3 size: 16 residues. The V end lost 1 base, the J end lost 2 bases, and 15 bases lay between the germline ends. Germline lookup yields CDR1 SGHDT and CDR2 YYEEEE. CDR3 residues: CASSLYPDRFNTEAFF. For the CDR3, the DNA is TGTGCCAGCAGCTTGTACCCCGACAGGTTTAACACTGAAGCTTTCTTT.

This clonotype was detected only a few times. The chain employs TRBV4-1 and TRBJ2-7; D assignment may be TRBD1 or TRBD2 (5 bases each). In germline, CDR1 is MGHRA, CDR2 YSYEKL. This CDR3 contains 13 residues. V was shortened by 4 bases and J by 5 bases, with 12 bases between the two germline ends. CDR3 DNA: TGCGCCAGCAGCCCGGGACCAGTCCACGAGCAGTACTTC. Amino acid sequence: CASSPGPVHEQYF.

This clonotype was found a few times. This sequence joins TRBV7-9 and TRBJ2-7, with 10 bases identical to TRBD1. This CDR3 is 15 amino acids long. The germline V gene has CDR1 SEHNR and CDR2 FQNEAQ (reference sequence). J gave up 6 bases and V 4 bases, and 9 bases lay outside the gene matches. The CDR3 nucleotides are TGTGCCAGCAGCTCCTCCGGGACAGGGGTCGGCGAGCAGTACTTC. Its translation is CASSSSGTGVGEQYF.

With respect to this clonotype: This clone may be a read error of a much larger clone one base away. This chain connects TRBV29-1 to TRBJ1-1; TRBD1 is a possible D gene (5 bases). Per the germline V gene, CDR1 is SQVTM and CDR2 is ANQGSEA. The CDR3 totals 14 residues. This CDR3 is CSVDVGVRNTEALF. In DNA, the CDR3 is TGCAGCGTTGACGTGGGGGTACGGAACACTGAAGCTCTCTTT.

Comment on this clonotype: Given the absence of the conserved phenylalanine or tryptophan at the CDR3 end, a read error is likely. V and J are TRBV7-9 and TRBJ2-5, with D unresolved. Germline assignment: CDR1 SEHNR and CDR2 FQNEAQ (reference sequence). The CDR3 spans 12 residues. The V end was cut by 2 bases, the J end by 7 bases, with 8 bases between. CDR3 residues: CASSLFDATQYL. The CDR3 DNA sequence: TGTGCCAGCAGCTTATTTGACGCGACCCAGTACCTC.

In this sample, this clonotype turned up a few times. V is TRBV5-6 and J is TRBJ2-7; D tentatively reads TRBD1 or TRBD2 (5 bases each). Trimming took 6 bases from V and 4 from J, leaving 11 bases between them. CDR3 size: 12 residues. CDR1 and CDR2 (germline): SGHDT, YYEEEE. The CDR3 DNA reads as TGTGCCAGCACAGATGGGGGTTACGAGCAGTACTTC. It specifies CASTDGGYEQYF.

This rearrangement joins TRBV20-1 to TRBJ1-1; D is possibly TRBD1 (5 bases). The germline CDR1 and CDR2 sequences are DFQATT and SNEGSKA (reference sequence). V dropped 3 bases and J dropped 3 bases, with 23 bases sitting between them. This CDR3 comprises 17 residues. CDR3 residues: CSASWQNFGKGDTEAFF. The CDR3 bases are TGCAGTGCTAGTTGGCAGAACTTCGGGAAAGGGGACACTGAAGCTTTCTTT.

As to this clonotype: Compared with germline, one end of the junction differs, possibly owing to a read error. The gene calls are TRBV7-6 and TRBJ2-1; weak D call: TRBD2 (5 bases). The germline V gene has CDR1 SGHVS and CDR2 FNYEAQ. CDR3 size: 18 residues. DNA of the CDR3: TGTGCCAGCTGCTTCTCACACGGGAAACCGGGAATCTACAATGAGCAGTTCTTC. The encoded protein is CASCFSHGKPGIYNEQFF.

Ten or more counts support this clonotype. The chain links TRBV12-3 or TRBV12-4 to TRBJ2-3; D could derive from TRBD1 or TRBD2 (5 bases each). The CDR3 is 15 residues long. V lost 10 bases, J lost 2 bases, and 19 bases lay in between. CDR3 DNA sequence: TGTGCCACCAGACCCCCAGGGAGCTTCACAGATACGCAGTATTTT. Protein product: CATRPPGSFTDTQYF.

The chain employs TRBV28 and TRBJ2-2, with 7 bases fitting TRBD1. This CDR3 comprises 16 residues. Germline CDR1 MDHEN, CDR2 SYDVKM. The V and J ends lost 5 bases and 1 base, in that order; junction bases with no gene match: 7. CDR3: CASSLVTGLNTGELFF. DNA for the CDR3: TGTGCCAGCAGTCTAGTGACAGGGTTGAACACCGGGGAGCTGTTTTTT.

Ten or more counts support this clonotype. The chain employs TRBV4-1 and TRBJ2-6; no clear D gene. V dropped 0 bases and J dropped 0 bases, with 6 bases sitting between them. Germline V gene sequence: CDR1 MGHRA, CDR2 YSYEKL. CDR3 length equals 16 residues. DNA of the CDR3: TGCGCCAGCAGCCAAGATCACCGCTCTGGGGCCAACGTCCTGACTTTC. Translated: CASSQDHRSGANVLTF.

This chain connects TRBV7-8 to TRBJ2-5; tentative D call: TRBD1 (6 bases). Trimming took 2 bases from V and 6 from J, leaving 16 bases between them. The CDR3 runs to 15 residues. CDR1 SGHVS and CDR2 FQNEAQ come from the germline V gene. As DNA, the CDR3 is TGTGCCAGCAGCTTACAGGGGCCCCCCGGAAAGACCCAGTACTTC. As protein: CASSLQGPPGKTQYF.

With regard to this clonotype: Because it lacks the conserved phenylalanine or tryptophan at the end, this CDR3 is likely a read error. The chain carries TRBV12-3 or TRBV12-4 and TRBJ2-7; D call uncertain. This CDR3 is built from 12 residues. Trimming cost V 1 base and J 4 bases, with 5 bases left between them. The CDR3 is CASSLDRYEQYS. The CDR3 bases are TGTGCCAGCAGTTTAGACCGGTACGAGCAGTACTCC.

The sample holds many counts of this clonotype. The chain carries TRBV28 and TRBJ2-7; D ambiguous. This CDR3 is 15 amino acids long. The V end was cut by 6 bases, the J end by 0 bases, with 15 bases between. Per the germline V gene, CDR1 is MDHEN and CDR2 is SYDVKM. The DNA of the CDR3 is TGTGCCAGCAGCTCCGACACCCAGAGCTCCTACGAGCAGTACTTC. Amino acids: CASSSDTQSSYEQYF.

The chain links TRBV13 to TRBJ2-3; D is perhaps TRBD1 (6 bases). CDR1 and CDR2 (germline): PRHDT, FYEKMQ (reference sequence). CDR3 length: 17 amino acids. Trimming removed 5 bases at V and 1 base at J, with 19 bases between. CDR3 amino acids: CASSLENEAGGTDTQYF. For the CDR3, the DNA is TGTGCCAGCAGCCTGGAAAACGAGGCAGGGGGCACAGATACGCAGTATTTT.

The table lists this clonotype with many counts. The rearrangement joins TRBV7-2 to TRBJ2-7; D is ambiguous. This CDR3 contains 14 residues. Germline values: CDR1 SGHTA, CDR2 FQGNSA. V was cut by 5 bases and J by 3 bases, with 14 bases left in between. The DNA for the CDR3 is TGTGCCAGCAGCCCGATTGGGGATAGCTACGAGCAGTACTTC. This translates into CASSPIGDSYEQYF.

Of note for this clonotype: A much larger clone sits a single nucleotide away, making a read error possible. The V call is TRBV9, the J call TRBJ2-7; D may be TRBD2 (7 bases). Germline V lookup: CDR1 SGDLS, CDR2 YYNGEE. CDR3 length equals 16 residues. The CDR3 spells CASSAGGAEREYAQYF. The CDR3 nucleotides read TGTGCCAGCAGCGCTGGGGGGGCGGAGCGAGAGTACGCGCAGTACTTC.

This clonotype has more than one count but fewer than ten. V gene TRBV21-1 combines with J gene TRBJ1-5. TRBV21-1 is recorded as a pseudogene. This CDR3 has 14 amino acids. CDR3 sequence: CASSAGEGDQPQHF. The CDR3 bases are TGTGCCAGCAGTGCAGGGGAGGGGGATCAGCCCCAGCATTTT.

In the case of this clonotype: The CDR3 carries no conserved terminal phenylalanine or tryptophan, so it likely arises from a read error. The rearrangement uses TRBV6-6 and TRBJ1-1; TRBD1 might be the D (5 bases). Germline loops: CDR1 MNHNY, CDR2 SVGAGI (reference sequence). CDR3 length equals 13 residues. V lost 0 bases, J lost 6 bases, and 8 bases lay in between. DNA for the CDR3: TGTGCCAGCAGTTACTCTCAGGGCTCTGAAGCTTTCCTT. This encodes CASSYSQGSEAFL.

Concerning this clonotype: This could be a read error, since a much larger clone is one nucleotide away. J is TRBJ2-7 and V is TRBV28, with D maybe TRBD1 (5 bases). V was shortened by 7 bases and J by 2 bases, with 9 bases between the two germline ends. Germline V gene data show CDR1 as MDHEN and CDR2 as SYDVKM. The CDR3 loop spans 12 amino acids. CDR3 bases: TGTGCCAGCATGGGGCAGGCCTACGAGCAGTACTTC. Encoded protein: CASMGQAYEQYF. Full variable domain (missing parts from reference TRBV28 and TRBJ2-7): DVKVTQSSRYLVKRTGEKVFLECVQDMDHENMFWYRQDPGLGLRLIYFSYDVKMKEKGDIPEGYSVSREKKERFSLILESASTNQTSMYLCASMGQAYEQYFGPGTRLTVT.

A note on this clonotype: One end of the junction fails to match germline, which may point to a read error. V is TRBV6-6 and J is TRBJ2-1; possibly TRBD1 or TRBD2 for D (5 bases each). The CDR3 sequence is 11 residues long. The germline V gene has CDR1 MNHNY and CDR2 SVGAGI (reference sequence). CDR3 loop: CAGSEGNEQFF. DNA for the CDR3: TGTGCCGGCAGCGAGGGGAATGAGCAGTTCTTC.

In the case of this clonotype: This may come from a read error, since a much larger clone is one base off. V is TRBV20-1 and J is TRBJ1-1; D unclear. The CDR3 is 15 residues long. Germline V gene lookup returns CDR1 DFQATT and CDR2 SNEGSKA (reference sequence). V was pared by 5 bases and J by 0 bases, with 16 bases between. CDR3 nucleotide sequence: TGCAGTGCTGATAAGAACGCCCCCATGAACACTGAAGCTTTCTTT. Translated, it gives CSADKNAPMNTEAFF.

This clonotype was seen ten or more times. This chain joins TRBV2 and TRBJ1-1; perhaps TRBD1 as D (5 bases). The CDR3 contains 12 residues. From germline, CDR1 is SNHLY and CDR2 FYNNEI. Trimming left V 11 bases short and J 5 bases short, with 15 bases between. The CDR3 is CAGEAGQTEAFF. The CDR3 DNA is TGTGCCGGCGAGGCAGGACAAACTGAAGCTTTCTTT.

This clonotype was counted between two and nine times. V gene TRBV12-3 or TRBV12-4 combines with J gene TRBJ1-1; 7 bases match TRBD1. V was pared by 6 bases and J by 4 bases, with 8 bases of the junction left unmatched. The CDR3 runs 14 residues. The CDR3 DNA is TGTGCCAGCAGCTTCGGGACAGTCGGCACTGAAGCTTTCTTT. This encodes CASSFGTVGTEAFF.